These T cell receptor beta chains were read from a single sample in a study of cytomegalovirus exposure and HLA in healthy donors. Clones were read by immunoSEQ multiplex PCR, and TCRdb kept only the in-frame ones, dropping some. The repertoire holds some 100,000 clones, with approximately 74% as singletons. The material sequenced was PBMCs. The receptors derive from a woman aged 45-60 years in good health and CMV-seropositive. Each CDR3 is given with its conserved first and last residue. Each record gives: CDR3 protein, CDR3 DNA, clone size, J gene, V gene, D gene. D genes are given only for firm matches. Clone size appears in some rows only: once, few, many, or a class for an expanded clone.

CSVDRGLGGGSEQYF,TGCAGCGTTGATCGCGGACTGGGAGGGGGTTCCGAGCAGTACTTC,NA,TRBJ2-7,TRBV29-1,NA
CASTVLQVDEQYF,TGTGCCAGCACAGTCCTCCAGGTCGACGAGCAGTACTTC,NA,TRBJ2-7,TRBV6-1,NA
CASRGSTKAFF,TGTGCCAGCAGAGGATCAACTAAAGCTTTCTTT,NA,TRBJ1-1,TRBV25-1,NA
CASSFRREREQYF,TGTGCCAGCAGCTTTCGGCGGGAGCGCGAGCAGTACTTC,few,TRBJ2-7,TRBV7-2,TRBD2
CASSLTGLAGVAGELFF,TGTGCCAGCAGCTTAACCGGACTAGCGGGAGTTGCCGGGGAGCTGTTTTTT,NA,TRBJ2-2,TRBV7-2,TRBD2
CAISTSGGPNEQFF,TGTGCCATCAGTACTAGCGGGGGGCCCAATGAGCAGTTCTTC,few,TRBJ2-1,TRBV10-3,TRBD2
CASSPTGDEQYF,TGTGCCAGCAGTCCTACAGGGGACGAGCAGTACTTC,once,TRBJ2-7,TRBV28,TRBD1
CASSYSGGEGTGELFF,TGTGCCAGCAGTTACTCTGGGGGGGAGGGCACCGGGGAGCTGTTTTTT,NA,TRBJ2-2,TRBV6-5,TRBD2
CASSLDTGQGAGGYTF,TGTGCCAGCAGCTTAGATACCGGACAGGGGGCGGGCGGCTACACCTTC,few,TRBJ1-2,TRBV11-2,TRBD1
CASSQDAGLNYGYTF,TGCGCCAGCAGCCAAGACGCCGGACTTAACTATGGCTACACCTTC,NA,TRBJ1-2,TRBV4-3,NA
CASSIGWQGSGSYNEQFF,TGTGCCAGTAGTATCGGGTGGCAGGGCAGTGGGTCCTACAATGAGCAGTTCTTC,once,TRBJ2-1,TRBV19,NA
CSVDHTPTGVGTEAFF,TGCAGCGTTGATCATACCCCGACAGGGGTAGGCACTGAAGCTTTCTTT,once,TRBJ1-1,TRBV29-1,TRBD1
CASTWGGTSYNEQFF,TGTGCCAGCACCTGGGGCGGGACGAGCTACAATGAGCAGTTCTTC,NA,TRBJ2-1,TRBV28,NA
CASSELGTEYGYTF,TGTGCCAGCAGTGAACTTGGGACAGAATATGGCTACACCTTC,NA,TRBJ1-2,TRBV6-5,TRBD1
CASRSQGAAEQYF,TGCGCCAGCAGATCACAGGGGGCGGCCGAGCAGTACTTC,NA,TRBJ2-7,TRBV10-2,TRBD1
CATRDTFNSYEQYF,TGTGCCACCCGGGACACCTTCAACTCCTACGAGCAGTACTTC,NA,TRBJ2-7,TRBV6-6,NA